Detailed here is one T cell receptor beta chain. This clonotype was seen many times. Its antigen remains undetermined. Per-base quality was not reported, and no clone a single base away is much larger than it. This entry belongs to a study of response to subunit inactivated influenza vaccine (dated by TCRdb to the late 2010s). Describing the broader study: Deep quantitative profiling of the T cell receptor repertoire was used in the study to follow responses to a trivalent subunit inactivated influenza vaccine. What the research found in general, with its limitations: The authors proposed that each seasonal influenza vaccination may bring in only a limited number of new T cells.

The CDR3, from cysteine to phenylalanine, totals 16 residues. Of all the DNA, just the CDR3 is kept, 48 bases in frame from base 1. For CDR1 and CDR2, the germline V gene lists SGHAT and FQNNGV. V is reduced by 2 bases and J by 7 bases, leaving a spacing of 18 bases between them. The library came from RT-PCR. The data were produced on an Illumina HiSeq 2500. The public sequencing data were trimmed at Q25 with fastp and processed into clonotypes with MiXCR by TCRdb, which kept only in-frame beta chains. Each record represents a unique CDR3 protein, reported with the most common genes and DNA among its rows. The sample yields under 200,000 distinct CDR3 sequences; around 10% were counted once. The top ten constitute 35% to 40% of the sample.

In this chain, TRBV11-2 is recombined with TRBJ2-1; the D gene is perhaps TRBD1 or TRBD2, each of them matching over 7 bases. The clonotype originates from a man between 50 and 69 years old who received an inactivated influenza vaccine. Donor details come from another sample of the same person, matched by shared clones. This specimen was CD8+ T cells sorted from PBMCs, taken about 24 months after vaccination. The CDR3 sequence is CASSLMGRGLGNEQFF. The DNA sequence is as follows: TGTGCCAGCAGCTTAATGGGGAGGGGGCTTGGGAATGAGCAGTTCTTC.